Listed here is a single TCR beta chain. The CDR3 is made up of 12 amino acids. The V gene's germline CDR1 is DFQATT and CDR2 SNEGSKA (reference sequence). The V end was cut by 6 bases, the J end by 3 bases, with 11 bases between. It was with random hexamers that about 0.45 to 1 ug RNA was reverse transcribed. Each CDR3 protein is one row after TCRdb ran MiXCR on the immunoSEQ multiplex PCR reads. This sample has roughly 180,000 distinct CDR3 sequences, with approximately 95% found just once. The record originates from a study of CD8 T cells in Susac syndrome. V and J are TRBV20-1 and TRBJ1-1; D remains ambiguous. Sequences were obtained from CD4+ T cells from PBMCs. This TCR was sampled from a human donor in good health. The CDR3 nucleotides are TGCAGTGCAAGCAAAGGGCACACTGAAGCTTTCTTT. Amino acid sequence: CSASKGHTEAFF.